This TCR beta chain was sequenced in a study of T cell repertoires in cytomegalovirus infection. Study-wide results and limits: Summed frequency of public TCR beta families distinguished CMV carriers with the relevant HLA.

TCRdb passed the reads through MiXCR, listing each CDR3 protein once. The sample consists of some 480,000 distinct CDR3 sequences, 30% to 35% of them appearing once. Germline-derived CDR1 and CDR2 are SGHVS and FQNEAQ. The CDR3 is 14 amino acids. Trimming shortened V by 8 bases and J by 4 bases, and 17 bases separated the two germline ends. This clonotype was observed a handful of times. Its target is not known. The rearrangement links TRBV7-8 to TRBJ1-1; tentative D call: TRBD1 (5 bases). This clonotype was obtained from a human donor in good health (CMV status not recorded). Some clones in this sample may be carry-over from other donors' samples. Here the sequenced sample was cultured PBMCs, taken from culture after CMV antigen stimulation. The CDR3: CASGLSWGPTEAFF. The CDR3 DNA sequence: TGTGCCAGCGGTTTGTCTTGGGGACCCACTGAAGCTTTCTTT. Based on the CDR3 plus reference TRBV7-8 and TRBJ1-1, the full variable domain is GAGVSQSPRYKVAKRGQDVALRCDPISGHVSLFWYQQALGQGPEFLTYFQNEAQLDKSGLPSDRFFAERPEGSVSTLKIQRTQQEDSAVYLCASGLSWGPTEAFFGQGTRLTVV.